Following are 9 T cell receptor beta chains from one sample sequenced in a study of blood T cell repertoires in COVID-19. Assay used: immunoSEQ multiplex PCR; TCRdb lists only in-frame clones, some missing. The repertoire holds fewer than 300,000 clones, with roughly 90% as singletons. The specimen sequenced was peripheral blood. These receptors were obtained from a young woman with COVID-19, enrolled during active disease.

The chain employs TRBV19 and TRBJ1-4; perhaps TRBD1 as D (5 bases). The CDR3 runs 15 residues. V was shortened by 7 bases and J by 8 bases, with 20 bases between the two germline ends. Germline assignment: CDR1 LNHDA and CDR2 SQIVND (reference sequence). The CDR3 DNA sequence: TGTGCCAGTAACCCTACAGGCAGGGAAGGAGAAAAACTGTTTTTT. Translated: CASNPTGREGEKLFF.

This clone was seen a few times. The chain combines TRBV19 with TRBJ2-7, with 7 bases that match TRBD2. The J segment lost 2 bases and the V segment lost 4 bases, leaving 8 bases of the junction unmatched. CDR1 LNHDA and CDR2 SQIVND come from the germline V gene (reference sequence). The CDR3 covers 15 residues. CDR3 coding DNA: TGTGCCAGTAGTAGTGTAGCGGGCGTCCCCTACGAGCAGTACTTC. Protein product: CASSSVAGVPYEQYF.

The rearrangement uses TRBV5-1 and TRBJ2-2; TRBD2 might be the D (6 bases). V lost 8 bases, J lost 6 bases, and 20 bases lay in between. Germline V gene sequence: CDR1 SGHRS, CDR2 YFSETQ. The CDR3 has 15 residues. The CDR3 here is CASKQTLEGPGELFF. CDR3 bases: TGCGCCAGTAAGCAAACCTTGGAGGGGCCCGGGGAGCTGTTTTTT.

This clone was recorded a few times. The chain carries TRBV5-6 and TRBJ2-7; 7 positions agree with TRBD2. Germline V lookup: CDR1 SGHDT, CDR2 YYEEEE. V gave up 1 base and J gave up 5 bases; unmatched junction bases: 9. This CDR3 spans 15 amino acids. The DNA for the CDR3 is TGTGCCAGCAGCTTGAAGTCGGGAGGCTTCCACGAGCAGTACTTC. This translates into CASSLKSGGFHEQYF.

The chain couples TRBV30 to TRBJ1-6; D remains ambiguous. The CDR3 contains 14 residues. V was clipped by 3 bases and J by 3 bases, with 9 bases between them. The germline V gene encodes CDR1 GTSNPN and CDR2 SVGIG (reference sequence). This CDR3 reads CAWRTGIYNSPLHF. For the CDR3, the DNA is TGTGCCTGGAGGACGGGGATCTATAATTCACCCCTCCACTTT. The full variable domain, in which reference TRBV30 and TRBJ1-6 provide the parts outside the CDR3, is SQTIHQWPATLVQPVGSPLSLECTVEGTSNPNLYWYRQAAGRGLQLLFYSVGIGQISSEVPQNLSASRPQDRQFILSSKKLLLSDSGFYLCAWRTGIYNSPLHFGNGTRLTVT.

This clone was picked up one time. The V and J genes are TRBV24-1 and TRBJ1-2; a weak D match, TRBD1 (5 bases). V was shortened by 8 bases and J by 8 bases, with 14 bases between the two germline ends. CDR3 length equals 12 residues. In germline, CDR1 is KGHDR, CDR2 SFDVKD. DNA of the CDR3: TGTGCCACCATTTGGGGGGGAAGAGGCTACACCTTC. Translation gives CATIWGGRGYTF.

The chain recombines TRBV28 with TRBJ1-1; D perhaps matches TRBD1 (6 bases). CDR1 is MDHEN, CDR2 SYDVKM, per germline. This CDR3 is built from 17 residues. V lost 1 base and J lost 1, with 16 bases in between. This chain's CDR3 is CASSLYRAPVRNTEAFF. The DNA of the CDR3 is TGTGCCAGCAGTTTATACAGGGCTCCCGTCAGGAACACTGAAGCTTTCTTT. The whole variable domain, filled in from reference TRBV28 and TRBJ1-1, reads DVKVTQSSRYLVKRTGEKVFLECVQDMDHENMFWYRQDPGLGLRLIYFSYDVKMKEKGDIPEGYSVSREKKERFSLILESASTNQTSMYLCASSLYRAPVRNTEAFFGQGTRLTVV.

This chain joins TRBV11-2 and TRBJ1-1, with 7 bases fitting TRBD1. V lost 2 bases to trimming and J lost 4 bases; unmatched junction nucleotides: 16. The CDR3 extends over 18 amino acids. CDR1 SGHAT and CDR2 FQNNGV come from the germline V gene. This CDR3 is CASSLFAGQSGRSTEAFF. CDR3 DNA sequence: TGTGCCAGCAGCTTATTTGCGGGACAGTCTGGGCGGAGCACTGAAGCTTTCTTT.

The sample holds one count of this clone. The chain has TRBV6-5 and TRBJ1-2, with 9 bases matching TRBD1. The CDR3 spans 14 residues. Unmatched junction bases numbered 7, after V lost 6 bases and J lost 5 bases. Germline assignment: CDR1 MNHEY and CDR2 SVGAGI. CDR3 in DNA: TGTGCCAGCAGATCCCAAGGACAGGGGTATGGCTACACCTTC. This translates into CASRSQGQGYGYTF.